One and the same sample provided the 27 T cell receptor beta chains below, sequenced in a study of Graves' ophthalmopathy and Graves' hyperthyroidism. RNA transcripts yielded amplified TCR beta CDR3 regions. A first-round RT-PCR used HTBI primers, followed by a second-round multiplex PCR. MiXCR, run by TCRdb on the multiplex PCR reads, gives a single entry per CDR3 protein. The sample gives almost 750,000 distinct CDR3 sequences, around 40% of which show up once; about 40% is in the top ten. The sequenced material came from peripheral blood. The receptors originated from an adult man with Graves' ophthalmopathy.

This clonotype was recorded a few times. J is TRBJ2-5 and V is TRBV7-9, with D perhaps TRBD1 (5 bases). V was clipped by 5 bases and J by 1 base, with 14 bases between them. The CDR3 has 15 amino acids. Germline values: CDR1 SEHNR, CDR2 FQNEAQ (reference sequence). This CDR3 reads CASSRTLTIQETQYF. The CDR3 DNA reads TGTGCCAGCAGCCGGACACTTACTATCCAAGAGACCCAGTACTTC.

In this sample, this clonotype turned up a few times. The chain employs TRBV9 and TRBJ1-1; no firm D call. CDR1 and CDR2 from the germline V gene are SGDLS and YYNGEE. V lost 0 bases to trimming and J lost 0 bases, with 9 bases between them. CDR3 length equals 15 residues. Written as DNA, the CDR3 is TGTGCCAGCAGCGTAGGATGGGAATTGAACACTGAAGCTTTCTTT. It is translated as CASSVGWELNTEAFF.

This clonotype was recorded many times. V is TRBV28 and J is TRBJ2-7; D gene ambiguous. V lost 8 bases and J lost 4, with 6 bases in between. CDR1 MDHEN and CDR2 SYDVKM come from the germline V gene. The CDR3 length is 10 residues. CDR3 sequence reads: CASGRYEQYF. The CDR3 DNA reads as TGTGCCAGCGGAAGGTACGAGCAGTACTTC.

This clonotype occurred once. V gene TRBV25-1 combines with J gene TRBJ1-6; possibly TRBD1 for D (5 bases). CDR1 is MGHDK and CDR2 is SYGVNS in the germline V gene. CDR3 length equals 16 residues. The ends were cut back, 6 bases at V and 3 bases at J, with 15 bases in the middle. This CDR3 reads CASSLAGTNYNSPLHF. The CDR3 DNA reads as TGTGCCAGCAGCTTAGCGGGGACGAACTATAATTCACCCCTCCACTTT.

Of note for this clonotype: The junction differs from germline at one of its ends, possibly a read error. The chain links TRBV7-9 to TRBJ2-7; possible D gene TRBD2, 5 bases. The CDR3 runs 18 residues. Germline-derived CDR1 and CDR2 are SEHNR and FQNEAQ (reference sequence). The CDR3 region has the DNA TGCGCCAGCAGCCAACCCCGGGAAGGCAGGAAGAGCTCCTACGAGCAGTACTTC. Translated, it gives CASSQPREGRKSSYEQYF.

This rearrangement joins TRBV7-8 to TRBJ2-7, with 7 bases that match TRBD2. The V gene's germline CDR1 is SGHVS and CDR2 FQNEAQ. Germline trimming cut 5 bases from V and 2 bases from J; bases unmatched to any gene: 6. The CDR3 is 14 residues long. The CDR3 is CASSLPGLAYEQYF. The CDR3 region has the DNA TGTGCCAGCAGCCTACCCGGACTAGCCTACGAGCAGTACTTC.

This clonotype occurred a few times. The chain links TRBV7-9 to TRBJ2-7; D is uncertain. The CDR3 sequence is 13 residues long. V lost 4 bases, J lost 3 bases, and 10 bases lay in between. Germline V gene lookup returns CDR1 SEHNR and CDR2 FQNEAQ (reference sequence). CDR3 region: CASSSRFFYEQYF. CDR3 nucleotide sequence: TGTGCCAGCAGCTCCCGCTTCTTCTACGAGCAGTACTTC.

This clonotype has a count of ten or more. V usage is TRBV29-1 and J usage is TRBJ2-7, with a possible D match to TRBD1 (7 bases). Germline V gene sequence: CDR1 SQVTM, CDR2 ANQGSEA. The CDR3 has 14 residues. V was clipped by 4 bases and J by 0 bases, with 13 bases between them. The CDR3 region is CSVVRQGGSYEQYF. The CDR3 coding sequence is TGCAGCGTTGTACGTCAGGGGGGCTCCTACGAGCAGTACTTC.

J is TRBJ1-5 and V is TRBV19; no clear D gene. The CDR3 covers 13 residues. CDR1 LNHDA and CDR2 SQIVND come from the germline V gene (reference sequence). Trimming stripped 5 bases from V and 6 bases from J, with 11 bases between. CDR3 nucleotide sequence: TGTGCCAGTAGTCAGCCGTTCCGTCAGCCCCAGCATTTT. Its translation: CASSQPFRQPQHF.

The chain uses TRBV20-1 and TRBJ2-5, with D perhaps TRBD2 (5 bases). The V end was cut by 1 base, the J end by 0 bases, with 6 bases between. CDR1 DFQATT and CDR2 SNEGSKA come from the germline V gene (reference sequence). This CDR3 region has 13 residues. CDR3 sequence (DNA): TGCAGTGCTAGAGCCGGGAACCAAGAGACCCAGTACTTC. Its translation is CSARAGNQETQYF.

V is TRBV20-1 and J is TRBJ1-2; 8 bases are shared with TRBD1. The V gene's germline CDR1 is DFQATT and CDR2 SNEGSKA (reference sequence). The CDR3 is 14 residues long. Losses at the gene ends were 5 bases for V and 7 bases for J; bases not matched to a gene: 12. The CDR3 is CSALGTGDGGGYTF. In nucleotides, the CDR3 is TGCAGTGCTCTGGGGACAGGTGACGGGGGTGGCTACACCTTC.

This clonotype was recorded many times. The chain recombines TRBV11-2 with TRBJ1-2; the D is unclear. Trimming took off 2 bases at V and 6 bases at J, with 13 bases between the two ends. The CDR3 totals 14 residues. The germline V gene encodes CDR1 SGHAT and CDR2 FQNNGV. CDR3: CASSLFDGEDGYTF. The CDR3 nucleotides read TGTGCCAGCAGCTTATTCGATGGTGAGGATGGCTACACCTTC.

This clonotype was detected only a few times. The gene calls are TRBV29-1 and TRBJ2-7, with D perhaps matching TRBD1 (6 bases). V shed 4 bases and J shed 2 bases, with 9 bases lying between them. Germline assignment: CDR1 SQVTM and CDR2 ANQGSEA. CDR3 length: 12 amino acids. The CDR3 DNA sequence: TGCAGCGTTGGCCGGACAGCCTACGAGCAGTACTTC. This encodes CSVGRTAYEQYF.

This clonotype was detected a few times. The chain couples TRBV25-1 to TRBJ1-2; D might be TRBD1 (5 bases). V was shortened by 6 bases and J by 11 bases, with 16 bases between the two germline ends. This CDR3 has 12 residues. Looked up from germline, CDR1 is MGHDK and CDR2 is SYGVNS. The CDR3 region is CASSLQTAGYTF. In DNA form, the CDR3 reads TGTGCCAGCAGCCTTCAGACAGCGGGATACACCTTC.

This clonotype was recorded at least ten times. The rearrangement uses TRBV12-3 or TRBV12-4 and TRBJ2-5, with 7 positions matching TRBD1. The length of the CDR3 is 13 residues. The ends lost 6 bases at V and 2 bases at J; junction bases unmatched: 3. This CDR3 is CASRDRSQETQYF. The DNA for the CDR3 is TGTGCCAGCAGGGACAGGTCTCAAGAGACCCAGTACTTC.

This clonotype was counted many times. This chain links TRBV7-8 with TRBJ2-6, with TRBD1 matching over 7 bases. V shed 5 bases, J shed 2 bases, and the junction held 6 bases outside the gene matches. The germline V gene encodes CDR1 SGHVS and CDR2 FQNEAQ. The CDR3 has 16 amino acids. The chain's CDR3 is CASSRMTGTGANVLTF. CDR3 nucleotides: TGTGCCAGCAGCCGTATGACAGGGACTGGGGCCAACGTCCTGACTTTC. Based on the CDR3 plus reference TRBV7-8 and TRBJ2-6, the full variable domain is GAGVSQSPRYKVAKRGQDVALRCDPISGHVSLFWYQQALGQGPEFLTYFQNEAQLDKSGLPSDRFFAERPEGSVSTLKIQRTQQEDSAVYLCASSRMTGTGANVLTFGAGSRLTVL.

Many counts were recorded for this clonotype. The chain is built from TRBV15 and TRBJ2-7, with D tentatively TRBD2 (5 bases). CDR3 length equals 16 residues. Per the germline V gene, CDR1 is LNHNV and CDR2 is YYDKDF (reference sequence). Trimming took off 3 bases at V and 6 bases at J, with 21 bases between the two ends. This CDR3 reads CATSSSRTGRTAEQYF. The CDR3 nucleotides read TGTGCCACCAGCAGTTCTCGGACGGGAAGGACTGCCGAGCAGTACTTC.

In the case of this clonotype: Possible read error: a much larger clone is one base away. The chain couples TRBV7-6 to TRBJ2-2; D not certain. The V end lost 2 bases, the J end lost 4 bases, and 2 bases lay between the germline ends. Germline CDR1 SGHVS, CDR2 FNYEAQ. CDR3 length equals 12 residues. The CDR3 spells CASSLPTGELFF. The CDR3 DNA reads as TGTGCCAGCAGCTTACCCACCGGGGAGCTGTTTTTT.

This chain links TRBV10-3 with TRBJ1-6; D gene uncertain. The germline V and J ends were trimmed by 10 bases and 9 bases, with 7 bases remaining between them. This CDR3 spans 10 amino acids. CDR1 and CDR2 (germline): ENHRY, SYGVKD. DNA of the CDR3: TGTGCCAACAGCGTTTCACCCCTCCACTTT. As protein: CANSVSPLHF.

Ten or more counts support this clonotype. J is TRBJ1-2 and V is TRBV10-3, with D unclear. This CDR3 contains 13 residues. With 10 bases removed from V and 2 bases from J, the gap between germline ends came to 14 bases. Germline assignment: CDR1 ENHRY and CDR2 SYGVKD. CDR3 sequence: CASSPDWNYGYTF. Here the CDR3 DNA reads TGTGCCAGCAGCCCGGACTGGAACTATGGCTACACCTTC.

This clonotype was detected ten times or more. This chain connects TRBV7-2 to TRBJ1-3; D is undetermined. The V gene's germline CDR1 is SGHTA and CDR2 FQGNSA. The CDR3 loop spans 13 amino acids. Trimming removed 5 bases at V and 5 bases at J, with 10 bases between. CDR3 amino acids: CASSTDGRNTIYF. The DNA of the CDR3 is TGTGCCAGCAGCACGGACGGAAGAAACACCATATATTTT.

In this sample, this clonotype turned up many times. This chain uses TRBV29-1 with TRBJ2-7; 9 bases are shared with TRBD1. Per germline, CDR1 SQVTM and CDR2 ANQGSEA. The CDR3 totals 13 residues. The CDR3 region has the DNA TGCAACGTCCGGGACAGGGCGGCCTACGAGCAGTACTTC. It is translated as CNVRDRAAYEQYF.

This clonotype was recorded at least ten times. The chain carries TRBV9 and TRBJ1-4; 8 bases are a match to TRBD1. The CDR3 runs 14 residues. The V gene end was trimmed by 0 bases and the J gene end by 8 bases; junction bases not matched to a gene: 3. Germline-derived CDR1 and CDR2 are SGDLS and YYNGEE. The CDR3 DNA reads TGTGCCAGCAGCGTAGCCGGACAGGGAGAAAAACTGTTTTTT. It codes for CASSVAGQGEKLFF.

The gene calls are TRBV11-2 and TRBJ1-6; 8 positions match TRBD1. Germline CDR1 reads SGHAT; CDR2 reads FQNNGV. The CDR3 consists of 17 residues. V was clipped by 6 bases and J by 13 bases; unmatched bases: 20. CDR3 nucleotides: TGTGCCAGCAGTACACCGAGGGGACAGGATAGCAATCAGCCCCTCCACTTT. Its protein is CASSTPRGQDSNQPLHF.

Note on this clonotype: Sequence at one end of the junction differs from germline and may be a read error. The chain joins TRBV10-3 to TRBJ1-6; the D gene is possibly TRBD1 (5 bases). Germline lookup yields CDR1 ENHRY and CDR2 SYGVKD. CDR3 length: 14 residues. Here the CDR3 DNA reads TGTGCCAGCAGTGAACGGGGAGGGGAACCACCCCTCCACTTT. It codes for CASSERGGEPPLHF.

The V gene is TRBV11-3, the J gene TRBJ1-4; possibly TRBD1 for D (5 bases). The CDR3 spans 12 residues. Trimming cost V 5 bases and J 12 bases, with 13 bases left between them. Germline values: CDR1 SGHNT, CDR2 YENEEA. CDR3 sequence: CASSQRDGQLFF. The CDR3 DNA follows: TGTGCCAGCAGCCAGCGGGACGGTCAACTGTTTTTT.

The sample holds many counts of this clonotype. This chain uses TRBV29-1 with TRBJ1-1, with TRBD1 matching over 7 bases. The V segment lost 7 bases and the J segment 4 bases; nucleotides outside the gene matches: 6. CDR1 is SQVTM, CDR2 ANQGSEA, per germline. This CDR3 has 12 residues. The CDR3 loop is CSARQGGTEAFF. The CDR3 DNA reads TGCAGCGCCCGACAGGGAGGCACTGAAGCTTTCTTT.